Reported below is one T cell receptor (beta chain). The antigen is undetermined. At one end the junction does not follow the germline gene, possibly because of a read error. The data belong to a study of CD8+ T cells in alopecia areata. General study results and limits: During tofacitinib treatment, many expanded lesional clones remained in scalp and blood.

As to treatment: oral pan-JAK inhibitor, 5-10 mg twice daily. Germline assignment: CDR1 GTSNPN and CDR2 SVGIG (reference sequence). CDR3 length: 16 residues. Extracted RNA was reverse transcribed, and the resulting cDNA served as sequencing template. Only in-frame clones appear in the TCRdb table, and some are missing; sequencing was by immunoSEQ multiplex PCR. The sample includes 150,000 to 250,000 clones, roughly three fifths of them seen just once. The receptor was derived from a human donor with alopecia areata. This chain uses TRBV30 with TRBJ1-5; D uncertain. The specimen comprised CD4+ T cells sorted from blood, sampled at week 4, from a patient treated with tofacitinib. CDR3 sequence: CAWSVSRTYSHQPQHF. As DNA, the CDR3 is TGTGCCTGGAGCGTTAGTCGGACCTATAGCCATCAGCCCCAGCATTTT. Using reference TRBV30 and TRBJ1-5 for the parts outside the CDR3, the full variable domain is SQTIHQWPATLVQPVGSPLSLECTVEGTSNPNLYWYRQAAGRGLQLLFYSVGIGQISSEVPQNLSASRPQDRQFILSSKKLLLSDSGFYLCAWSVSRTYSHQPQHFGDGTRLSIL.